This T cell receptor (beta chain) emerged from a study of control samples from healthy donors and cancer patients. Assay used: immunoSEQ multiplex PCR; TCRdb lists only in-frame clones, some missing. The table has approximately 84,000 clones, more than 75% seen once. The V end was cut by 1 base, the J end by 9 bases, with 12 bases between. Germline V lookup: CDR1 SGHAT, CDR2 FQNNGV. This CDR3 has 13 residues. Material for sequencing was blood. The clonotype was recovered from a woman aged 55-69 years in good health. This chain uses TRBV11-2 with TRBJ2-5; D remains ambiguous. Here the CDR3 reads CASSLAPLLAQYF. In DNA, the CDR3 is TGTGCCAGCAGCTTAGCTCCTCTCCTGGCCCAGTACTTC. Based on the CDR3 plus reference TRBV11-2 and TRBJ2-5, the full variable domain is EAGVAQSPRYKIIEKRQSVAFWCNPISGHATLYWYQQILGQGPKLLIQFQNNGVVDDSQLPKDRFSAERLKGVDSTLKIQPAKLEDSAVYLCASSLAPLLAQYFGPGTRLLVL.